The present entry profiles one T cell receptor (beta chain) with its context. The target antigen is unknown. These data belong to a study of shared clonotypes between healthy human individuals. General study points: Few donors limited the genetic and exposure-history diversity represented. The sampled material consisted only of blood, and tissue repertoires are likely to differ.

The junction had 4 bases not matched to a gene; V was cut back by 8 bases and J by 9 bases. The CDR3 runs 13 residues. Germline V CDR1 and CDR2: WSHSY, SAAADI. Data came from immunoSEQ multiplex PCR; TCRdb stores just in-frame clones and leaves some out. The data contain around 1 million clones, approximately 76% of them singletons. CD4+ cell separation produced CD45RA+ naive and CD45RA-negative memory subsets. The specimen was memory CD4+ T cells sorted from blood. Subset of the sample: CD45RA-negative fraction. This sequence originates from a young man in good health. J is TRBJ1-6 and V is TRBV10-2, with 10 bases identical to TRBD1. The CDR3 reads CASGGQGLSPLHF. CDR3 in DNA: TGCGCCAGCGGGGGACAGGGGCTTTCACCCCTCCACTTT.